The clone carrying this T cell receptor (beta chain) was seen a few times. What it binds is not known. This record comes from a study of beta chain features in type 1 diabetes. Study outcomes and limitations: It was among patients, rather than healthy donors, that naive, central memory and Treg TCRB repertoires appeared more similar. PCR might show a preference for shorter templates, equally across patients and controls. When Type 1 diabetes patients were examined, their TCRB CDR3s proved moderately but significantly shorter in all four CD4+ subsets.

It was one heparinised blood draw, averaging approximately 100 mL, that each donor gave. Per the germline V gene, CDR1 is SGHVS and CDR2 is FNYEAQ. This CDR3 has 13 amino acids. Trimming pared 5 bases from V and 4 bases from J, leaving 9 bases between. Expressed TCRB transcripts were sequenced because the isolated RNA had all been reverse transcribed beforehand. Only in-frame clones appear in the TCRdb table, and some are missing; sequencing was by immunoSEQ multiplex PCR. The sample lists around 250,000 clones, around 25% occurring once. The specimen was naive CD4+ T cells from blood. The chain employs TRBV7-6 and TRBJ1-5; tentative D call: TRBD1 (6 bases). The receptor's source is a woman aged 30 to 39 with type 1 diabetes. The CDR3 is CASSKQGNQPQHF. CDR3 bases: TGTGCCAGCAGCAAACAGGGAAATCAGCCCCAGCATTTT.